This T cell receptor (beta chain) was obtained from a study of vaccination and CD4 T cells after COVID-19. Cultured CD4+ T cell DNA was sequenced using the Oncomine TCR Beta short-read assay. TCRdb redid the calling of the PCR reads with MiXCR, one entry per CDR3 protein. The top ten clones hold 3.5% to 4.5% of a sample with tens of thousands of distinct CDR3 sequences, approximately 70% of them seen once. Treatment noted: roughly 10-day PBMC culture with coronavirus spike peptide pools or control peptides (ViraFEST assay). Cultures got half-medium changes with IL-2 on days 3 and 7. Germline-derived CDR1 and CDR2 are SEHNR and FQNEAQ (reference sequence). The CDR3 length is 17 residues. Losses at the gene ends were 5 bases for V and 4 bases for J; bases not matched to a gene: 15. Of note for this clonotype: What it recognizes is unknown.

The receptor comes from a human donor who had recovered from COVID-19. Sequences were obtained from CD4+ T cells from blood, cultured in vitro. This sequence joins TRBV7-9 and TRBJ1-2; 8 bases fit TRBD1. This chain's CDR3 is CASSQGASRTVSYGYTF. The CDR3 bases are TGTGCCAGCAGCCAGGGGGCCAGTAGGACCGTAAGCTATGGCTACACCTTC. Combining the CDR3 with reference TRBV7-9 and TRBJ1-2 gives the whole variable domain DTGVSQNPRHKITKRGQNVTFRCDPISEHNRLYWYRQTLGQGPEFLTYFQNEAQLEKSRLLSDRFSAERPKGSFSTLEIQRTEQGDSAMYLCASSQGASRTVSYGYTFGSGTRLTVV.